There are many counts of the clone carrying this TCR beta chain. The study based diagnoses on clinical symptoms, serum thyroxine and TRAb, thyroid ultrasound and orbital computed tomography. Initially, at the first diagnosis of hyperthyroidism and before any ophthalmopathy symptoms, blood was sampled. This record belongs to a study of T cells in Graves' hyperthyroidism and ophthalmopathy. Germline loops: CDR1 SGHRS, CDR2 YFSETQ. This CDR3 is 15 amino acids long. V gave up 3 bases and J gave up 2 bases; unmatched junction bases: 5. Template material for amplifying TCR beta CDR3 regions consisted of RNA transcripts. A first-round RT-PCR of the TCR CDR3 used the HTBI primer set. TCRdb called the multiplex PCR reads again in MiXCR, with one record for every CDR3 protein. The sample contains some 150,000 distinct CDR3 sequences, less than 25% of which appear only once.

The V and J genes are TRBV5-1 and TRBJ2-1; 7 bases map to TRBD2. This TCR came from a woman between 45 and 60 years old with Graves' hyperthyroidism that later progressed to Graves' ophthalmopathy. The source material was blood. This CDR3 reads CASSSSGTPYNEQFF. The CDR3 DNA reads TGCGCCAGCAGCTCCAGCGGGACTCCCTACAATGAGCAGTTCTTC.